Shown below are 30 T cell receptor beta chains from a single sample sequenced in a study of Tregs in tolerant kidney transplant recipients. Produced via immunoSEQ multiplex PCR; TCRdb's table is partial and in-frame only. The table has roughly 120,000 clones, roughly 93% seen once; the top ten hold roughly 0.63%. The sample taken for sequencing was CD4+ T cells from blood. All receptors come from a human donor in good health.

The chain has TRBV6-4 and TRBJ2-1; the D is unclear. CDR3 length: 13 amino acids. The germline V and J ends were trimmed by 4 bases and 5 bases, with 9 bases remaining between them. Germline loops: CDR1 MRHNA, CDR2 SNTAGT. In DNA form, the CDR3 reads TGTGCCAGCAGTGTAGGCAGAGACAATGAGCAGTTCTTC. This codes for CASSVGRDNEQFF.

CDR3 protein: CAGSRSRGTEAFF. The CDR3 DNA follows: TGTGCCGGGTCCCGGTCTCGGGGCACTGAAGCTTTCTTT. This chain links TRBV6-1 with TRBJ1-1, with no clear D. The length of the CDR3 is 13 residues. V was trimmed by 11 bases and J by 4 bases, leaving 17 bases between them. Per the germline V gene, CDR1 is MNHNS and CDR2 is SASEGT.

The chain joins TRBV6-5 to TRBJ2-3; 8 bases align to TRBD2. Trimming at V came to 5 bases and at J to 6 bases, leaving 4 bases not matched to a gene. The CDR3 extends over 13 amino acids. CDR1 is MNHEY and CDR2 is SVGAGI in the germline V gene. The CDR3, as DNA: TGTGCCAGCAGTGTTCCGGGGGGGGATACGCAGTATTTT. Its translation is CASSVPGGDTQYF.

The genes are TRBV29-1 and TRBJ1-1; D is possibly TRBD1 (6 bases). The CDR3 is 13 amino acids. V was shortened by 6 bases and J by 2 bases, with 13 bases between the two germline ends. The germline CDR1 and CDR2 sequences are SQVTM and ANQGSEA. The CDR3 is CSVAGQPNTEAFF. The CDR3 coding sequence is TGCAGCGTGGCCGGACAGCCTAACACTGAAGCTTTCTTT. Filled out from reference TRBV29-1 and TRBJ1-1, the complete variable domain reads SAVISQKPSRDICQRGTSLTIQCQVDSQVTMMFWYRQQPGQSLTLIATANQGSEATYESGFVIDKFPISRPNLTFSTLTVSNMSPEDSSIYLCSVAGQPNTEAFFGQGTRLTVV.

In DNA, the CDR3 is TGTGCCAGTAAGGTGTCTAGCGGGGTCCGGAGGAAGGATGAGCAGTTCTTC. It codes for CASKVSSGVRRKDEQFF. The rearrangement joins TRBV19 to TRBJ2-1; 9 nucleotides line up with TRBD2. Germline V gene sequence: CDR1 LNHDA, CDR2 SQIVND (reference sequence). Trimming removed 7 bases from V and 8 bases from J; junction bases left unmatched: 18. The CDR3 is made up of 17 amino acids.

The CDR3 sequence is CASTKRAEEKLFF. The CDR3 coding sequence is TGTGCCAGTACCAAGCGCGCCGAAGAAAAACTGTTTTTT. The genes are TRBV19 and TRBJ1-4; no reliable D call. The CDR3 length is 13 residues. CDR1 is LNHDA and CDR2 is SQIVND in the germline V gene (reference sequence). The ends were cut back, 7 bases at V and 8 bases at J, with 14 bases in the middle.

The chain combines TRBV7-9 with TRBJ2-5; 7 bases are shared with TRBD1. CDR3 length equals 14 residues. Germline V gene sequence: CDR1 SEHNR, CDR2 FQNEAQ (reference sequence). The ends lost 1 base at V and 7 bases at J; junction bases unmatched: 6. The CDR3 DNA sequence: TGTGCCAGCAGCTTAGAGGCGCCAGGGGGGACCCAGTACTTC. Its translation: CASSLEAPGGTQYF.

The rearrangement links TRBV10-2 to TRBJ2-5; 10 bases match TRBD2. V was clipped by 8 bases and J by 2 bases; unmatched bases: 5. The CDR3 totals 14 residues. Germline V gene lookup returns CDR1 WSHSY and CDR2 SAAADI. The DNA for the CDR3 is TGCGCCAGCTCAGCGGGAGGGGTGCAAGAGACCCAGTACTTC. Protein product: CASSAGGVQETQYF.

CDR3 protein: CASSSRGPPYGYTF. The CDR3 nucleotides read TGTGCCAGTAGTTCCCGAGGACCTCCCTATGGCTACACCTTC. This sequence joins TRBV19 and TRBJ1-2, with D hard to call. V lost 5 bases to trimming and J lost 4 bases, with 14 bases between them. Per the germline V gene, CDR1 is LNHDA and CDR2 is SQIVND (reference sequence). CDR3 length: 14 amino acids.

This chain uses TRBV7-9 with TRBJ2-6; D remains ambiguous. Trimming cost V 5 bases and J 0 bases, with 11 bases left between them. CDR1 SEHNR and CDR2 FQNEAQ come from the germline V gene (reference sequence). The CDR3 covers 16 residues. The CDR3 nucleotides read TGTGCCAGCAGCCCCTATTTGGGCTCTGGGGCCAACGTCCTGACTTTC. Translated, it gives CASSPYLGSGANVLTF.

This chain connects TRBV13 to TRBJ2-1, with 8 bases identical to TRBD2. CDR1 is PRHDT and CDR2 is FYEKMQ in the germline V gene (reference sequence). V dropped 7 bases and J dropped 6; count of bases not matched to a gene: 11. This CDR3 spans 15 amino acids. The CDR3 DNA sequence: TGTGCCAGCACCCATTCGGGGCTAGCGGGCAATGAGCAGTTCTTC. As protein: CASTHSGLAGNEQFF.

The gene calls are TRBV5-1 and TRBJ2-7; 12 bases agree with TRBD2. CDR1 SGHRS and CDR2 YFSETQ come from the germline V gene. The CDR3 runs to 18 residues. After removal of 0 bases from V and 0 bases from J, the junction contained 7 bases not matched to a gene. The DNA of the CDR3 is TGCGCCAGCAGCTTGGGTCCTAGCGGGAGGGAAAGCTCCTACGAGCAGTACTTC. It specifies CASSLGPSGRESSYEQYF.

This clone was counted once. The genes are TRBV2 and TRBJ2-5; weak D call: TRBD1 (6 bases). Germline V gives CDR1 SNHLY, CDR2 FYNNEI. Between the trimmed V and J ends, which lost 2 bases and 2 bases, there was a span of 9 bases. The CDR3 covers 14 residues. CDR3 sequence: CASSENGQQETQYF. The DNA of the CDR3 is TGTGCCAGCAGTGAAAACGGACAGCAAGAGACCCAGTACTTC.

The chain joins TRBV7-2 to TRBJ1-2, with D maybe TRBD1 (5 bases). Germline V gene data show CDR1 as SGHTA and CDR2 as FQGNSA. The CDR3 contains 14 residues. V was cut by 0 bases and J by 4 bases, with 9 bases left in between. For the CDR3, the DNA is TGTGCCAGCAGCTTAGCCCCAGGGACCTATGGCTACACCTTC. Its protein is CASSLAPGTYGYTF.

As DNA, the CDR3 is TGTGCCAGCAGTGGGGTAGGAGGGCGATATGAAAAACTGTTTTTT. This sequence encodes CASSGVGGRYEKLFF. The V gene is TRBV2, the J gene TRBJ1-4; D unclear. V was trimmed by 4 bases and J by 6 bases, leaving 15 bases between them. CDR3 length: 15 residues. Germline CDR1 SNHLY, CDR2 FYNNEI.

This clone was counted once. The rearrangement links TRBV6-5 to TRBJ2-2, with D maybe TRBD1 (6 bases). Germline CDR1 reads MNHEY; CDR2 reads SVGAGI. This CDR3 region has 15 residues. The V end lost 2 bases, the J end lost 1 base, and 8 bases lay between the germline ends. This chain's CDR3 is CASSYQGRNTGELFF. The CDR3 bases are TGTGCCAGCAGTTACCAGGGGAGGAACACCGGGGAGCTGTTTTTT.

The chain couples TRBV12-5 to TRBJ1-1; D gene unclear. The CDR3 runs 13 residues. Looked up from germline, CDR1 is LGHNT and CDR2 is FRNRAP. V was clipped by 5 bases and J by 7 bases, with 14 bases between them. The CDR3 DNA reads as TGTGCTAGTGGTCCCCCTTCGAAGTTTGAAGCTTTCTTT. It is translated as CASGPPSKFEAFF.

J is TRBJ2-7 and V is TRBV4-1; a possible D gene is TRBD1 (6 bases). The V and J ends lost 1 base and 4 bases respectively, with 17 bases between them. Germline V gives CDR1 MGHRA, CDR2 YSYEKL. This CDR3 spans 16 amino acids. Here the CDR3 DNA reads TGCGCCAGCAGCCAAGTGGGAGCAGGGGCCGTGTACGAGCAGTACTTC. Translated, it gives CASSQVGAGAVYEQYF.

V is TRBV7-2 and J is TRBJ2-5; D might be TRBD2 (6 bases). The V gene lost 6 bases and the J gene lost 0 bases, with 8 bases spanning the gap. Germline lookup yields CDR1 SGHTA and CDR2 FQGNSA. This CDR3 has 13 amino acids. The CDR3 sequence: CASSRDYQETQYF. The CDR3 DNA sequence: TGTGCCAGCAGTAGGGACTACCAAGAGACCCAGTACTTC.

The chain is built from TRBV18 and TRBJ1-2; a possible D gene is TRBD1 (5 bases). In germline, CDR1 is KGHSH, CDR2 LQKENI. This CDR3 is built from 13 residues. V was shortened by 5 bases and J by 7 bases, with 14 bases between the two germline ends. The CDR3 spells CASSIEGLGGYTF. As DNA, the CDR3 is TGTGCCAGCTCAATCGAGGGGTTGGGTGGCTACACCTTC.

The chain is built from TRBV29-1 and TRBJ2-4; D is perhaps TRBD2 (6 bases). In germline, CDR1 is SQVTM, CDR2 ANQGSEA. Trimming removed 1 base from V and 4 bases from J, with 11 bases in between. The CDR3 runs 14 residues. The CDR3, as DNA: TGCAGCGTTGAAGCGAGTGGACTAAAAAACATTCAGTACTTC. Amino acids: CSVEASGLKNIQYF.

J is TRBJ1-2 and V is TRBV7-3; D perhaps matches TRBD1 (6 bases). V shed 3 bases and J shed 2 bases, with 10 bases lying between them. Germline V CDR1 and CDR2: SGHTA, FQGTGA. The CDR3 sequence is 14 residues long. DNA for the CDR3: TGTGCCAGCAGCTTGCAAGGGGGAAACTATGGCTACACCTTC. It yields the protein CASSLQGGNYGYTF.

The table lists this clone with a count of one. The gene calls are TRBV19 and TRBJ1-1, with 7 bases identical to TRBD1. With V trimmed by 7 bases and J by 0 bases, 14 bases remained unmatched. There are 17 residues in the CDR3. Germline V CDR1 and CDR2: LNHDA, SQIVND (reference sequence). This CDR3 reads CASNRRQGDFLNTEAFF. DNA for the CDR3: TGTGCCAGTAATCGGAGACAGGGAGATTTCTTGAACACTGAAGCTTTCTTT.

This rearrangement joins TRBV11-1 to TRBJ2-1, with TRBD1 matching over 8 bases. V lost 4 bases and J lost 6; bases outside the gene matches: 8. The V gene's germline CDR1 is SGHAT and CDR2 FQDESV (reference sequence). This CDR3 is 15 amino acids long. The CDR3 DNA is TGTGCCAGCAGCTCATGGACAGGGCGAGCCAATGAGCAGTTCTTC. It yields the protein CASSSWTGRANEQFF.

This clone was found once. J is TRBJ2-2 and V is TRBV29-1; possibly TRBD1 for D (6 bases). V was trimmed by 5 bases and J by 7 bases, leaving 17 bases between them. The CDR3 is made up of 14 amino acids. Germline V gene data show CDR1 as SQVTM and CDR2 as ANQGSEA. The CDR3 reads CSVKTGQLGGELFF. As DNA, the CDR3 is TGCAGCGTTAAAACAGGGCAGTTAGGCGGGGAGCTGTTTTTT.

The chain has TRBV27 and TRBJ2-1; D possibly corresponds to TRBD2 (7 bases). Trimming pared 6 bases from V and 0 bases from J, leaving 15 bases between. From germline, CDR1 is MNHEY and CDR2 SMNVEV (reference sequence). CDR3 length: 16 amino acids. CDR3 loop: CASRTAGAGSYNEQFF. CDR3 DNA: TGTGCCAGCAGGACCGCGGGGGCCGGCTCCTACAATGAGCAGTTCTTC.

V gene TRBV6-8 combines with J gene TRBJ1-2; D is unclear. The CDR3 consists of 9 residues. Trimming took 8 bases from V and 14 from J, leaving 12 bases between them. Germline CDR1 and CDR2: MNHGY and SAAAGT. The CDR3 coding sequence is TGTGCCAGCGGACGGGGTAAGACCTTC. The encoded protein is CASGRGKTF.

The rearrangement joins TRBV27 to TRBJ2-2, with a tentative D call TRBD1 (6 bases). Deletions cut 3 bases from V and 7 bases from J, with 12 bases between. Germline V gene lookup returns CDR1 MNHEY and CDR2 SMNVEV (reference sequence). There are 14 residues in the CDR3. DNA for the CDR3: TGTGCCAGCAGTTTTCGACAGGCGGTCGGGGAGCTGTTTTTT. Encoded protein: CASSFRQAVGELFF.

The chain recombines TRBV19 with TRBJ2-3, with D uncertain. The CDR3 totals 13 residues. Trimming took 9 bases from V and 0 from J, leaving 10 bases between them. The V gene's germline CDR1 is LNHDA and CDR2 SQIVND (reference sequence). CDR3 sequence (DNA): TGTGCCAGCCGACGTACTAGCACAGATACGCAGTATTTT. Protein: CASRRTSTDTQYF.

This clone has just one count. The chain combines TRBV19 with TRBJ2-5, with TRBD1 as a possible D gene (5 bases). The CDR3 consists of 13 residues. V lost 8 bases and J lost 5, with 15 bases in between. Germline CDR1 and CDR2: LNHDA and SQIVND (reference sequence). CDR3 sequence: CASGQDPGETQYF. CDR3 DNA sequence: TGTGCCAGTGGGCAGGATCCAGGGGAGACCCAGTACTTC.